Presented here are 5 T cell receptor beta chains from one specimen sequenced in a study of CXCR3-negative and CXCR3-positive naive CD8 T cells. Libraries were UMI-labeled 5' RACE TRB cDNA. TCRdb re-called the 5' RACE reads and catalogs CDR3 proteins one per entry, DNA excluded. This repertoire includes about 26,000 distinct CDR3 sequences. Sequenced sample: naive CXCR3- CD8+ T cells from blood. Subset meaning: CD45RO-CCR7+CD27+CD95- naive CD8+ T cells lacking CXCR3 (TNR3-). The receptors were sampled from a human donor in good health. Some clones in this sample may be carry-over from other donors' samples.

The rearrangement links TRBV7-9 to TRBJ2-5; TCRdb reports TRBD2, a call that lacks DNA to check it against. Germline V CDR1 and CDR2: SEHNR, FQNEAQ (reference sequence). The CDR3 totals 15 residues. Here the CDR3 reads CASSPTGLAEETQYF.

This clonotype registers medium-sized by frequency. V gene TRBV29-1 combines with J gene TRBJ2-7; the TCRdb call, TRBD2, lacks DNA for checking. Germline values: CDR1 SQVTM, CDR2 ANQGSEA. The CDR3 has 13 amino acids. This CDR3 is CAVWLAGTYEQYF.

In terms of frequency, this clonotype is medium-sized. CDR3: CASSVEGGNQPQHF. This chain connects TRBV9 to TRBJ1-5. Germline V CDR1 and CDR2: SGDLS, YYNGEE. The CDR3 loop spans 14 amino acids.

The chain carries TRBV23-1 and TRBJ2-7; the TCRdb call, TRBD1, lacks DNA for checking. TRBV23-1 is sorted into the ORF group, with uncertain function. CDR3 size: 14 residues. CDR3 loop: CASSQGQGDYEQYF.

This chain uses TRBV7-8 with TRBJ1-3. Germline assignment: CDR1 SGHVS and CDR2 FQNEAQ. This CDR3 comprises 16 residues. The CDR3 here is CASSLDRGTWGNTIYF.